These 27 T cell receptor beta chains originate from one sample sequenced in a study of T cells in Graves' hyperthyroidism and ophthalmopathy. There were TCR beta CDR3 regions amplified from RNA transcripts. During a first-round RT-PCR of the TCR CDR3, the HTBI primer set was used. TCRdb reanalysed the multiplex PCR reads using MiXCR and keeps one entry per CDR3 protein. This table holds about 400,000 distinct CDR3 sequences, approximately 14% found once. The sample consisted of blood. These TCRs come from a woman aged 18-35 years with Graves' hyperthyroidism that later progressed to Graves' ophthalmopathy.

The chain couples TRBV5-4 to TRBJ2-4; D is possibly TRBD2 (6 bases). This CDR3 is 15 amino acids long. V was trimmed by 4 bases and J by 0 bases, leaving 11 bases between them. Germline-derived CDR1 and CDR2 are SGHNT and YYREEE (reference sequence). The CDR3 protein is CASSPGTVAKNIQYF. In DNA form, the CDR3 reads TGTGCCAGCAGCCCCGGGACTGTAGCCAAAAACATTCAGTACTTC.

This clonotype was detected many times. The rearrangement joins TRBV20-1 to TRBJ1-2, with 7 bases lining up with TRBD1. Losses at the gene ends were 5 bases for V and 2 bases for J; bases not matched to a gene: 5. CDR1 and CDR2 from the germline V gene are DFQATT and SNEGSKA (reference sequence). This CDR3 has 13 amino acids. As DNA, the CDR3 is TGCAGTGCTTGGACAGGAGTCAACTATGGCTACACCTTC. This encodes CSAWTGVNYGYTF.

This clonotype has a count of ten or more. The V call is TRBV7-2, the J call TRBJ1-5, with a tentative D call TRBD1 (6 bases). The CDR3 spans 15 residues. V was shortened by 6 bases and J by 2 bases, with 14 bases between the two germline ends. CDR1 is SGHTA and CDR2 is FQGNSA in the germline V gene. Here the CDR3 DNA reads TGTGCCAGCAGGTACACAGGGTCGGGCAATCAGCCCCAGCATTTT. It yields the protein CASRYTGSGNQPQHF.

This clonotype was observed at least ten times. The chain recombines TRBV6-1 with TRBJ2-7, with 7 bases aligning to TRBD1. Losses at the gene ends were 6 bases for V and 3 bases for J; bases not matched to a gene: 5. This CDR3 contains 13 residues. Per the germline V gene, CDR1 is MNHNS and CDR2 is SASEGT. The CDR3 DNA reads TGTGCCAGCAGGCCGGGACAGCGCTACGAGCAGTACTTC. Translation gives CASRPGQRYEQYF.

This clonotype was picked up many times. The chain employs TRBV3-1 and TRBJ2-2; perhaps TRBD1 as D (6 bases). The germline V gene encodes CDR1 LGHDT and CDR2 YNNKEL (reference sequence). The CDR3 is made up of 17 amino acids. V lost 4 bases and J 0 bases, leaving 15 bases between the germline ends. The CDR3 nucleotides read TGTGCCAGCAGCCCGGACAGATTACCCACGAACACCGGGGAGCTGTTTTTT. This translates into CASSPDRLPTNTGELFF. Supplemented by reference TRBV3-1 and TRBJ2-2, the full variable domain reads DTAVSQTPKYLVTQMGNDKSIKCEQNLGHDTMYWYKQDSKKFLKIMFSYNNKELIINETVPNRFSPKSPDKAHLNLHINSLELGDSAVYFCASSPDRLPTNTGELFFGEGSRLTVL.

This clonotype turned up a few times. In DNA form, the CDR3 reads TGTGCCAGCACCCCAGGGGGGCGTCCGTACGAGCAGTACTTC. Translated, it gives CASTPGGRPYEQYF. The chain carries TRBV7-9 and TRBJ2-7, with D maybe TRBD1 (7 bases). Germline loops: CDR1 SEHNR, CDR2 FQNEAQ (reference sequence). Deletions cut 7 bases from V and 4 bases from J, with 17 bases between. The CDR3 covers 14 residues.

This clonotype was seen repeatedly, ten times or more. CDR3 sequence (DNA): TGTGCCAGCATCGACAGGGGAGGAAGGACTGAAGCTTTCTTT. Encoded protein: CASIDRGGRTEAFF. The chain has TRBV6-1 and TRBJ1-1, with 8 bases fitting TRBD1. The length of the CDR3 is 14 residues. Germline CDR1 reads MNHNS; CDR2 reads SASEGT. V shed 7 bases and J 5 bases; nucleotides not matched to a gene: 9.

This clonotype was detected a few times. This chain uses TRBV7-6 with TRBJ2-2; no reliable D call. The CDR3 covers 16 residues. The germline CDR1 and CDR2 sequences are SGHVS and FNYEAQ. The V end was cut by 2 bases, the J end by 0 bases, with 10 bases between. The CDR3 protein is CASSLTYYTNTGELFF. For the CDR3, the DNA is TGTGCCAGCAGCTTAACCTATTACACGAACACCGGGGAGCTGTTTTTT. The full variable domain, completed using reference TRBV7-6 and TRBJ2-2, is GAGVSQSPRYKVTKRGQDVALRCDPISGHVSLYWYRQALGQGPEFLTYFNYEAQQDKSGLPNDRFSAERPEGSISTLTIQRTEQRDSAMYRCASSLTYYTNTGELFFGEGSRLTVL.

This clonotype appeared many times. V and J are TRBV6-6 and TRBJ1-1; D unresolved. With 0 bases removed from V and 1 base from J, the gap between germline ends came to 12 bases. CDR3 length equals 16 residues. Germline lookup yields CDR1 MNHNY and CDR2 SVGAGI (reference sequence). CDR3 sequence reads: CASSYSRPRGNTEAFF. CDR3 nucleotides: TGTGCCAGCAGTTACTCGAGACCACGGGGGAACACTGAAGCTTTCTTT.

The chain recombines TRBV6-5 with TRBJ2-7; 7 bases align to TRBD2. Trimming removed 0 bases from V and 3 bases from J; junction bases left unmatched: 5. The CDR3 runs 15 residues. CDR1 is MNHEY, CDR2 SVGAGI, per germline. CDR3 protein: CASSYSTGGSYEQYF. Written as DNA, the CDR3 is TGTGCCAGCAGTTACTCGACCGGGGGGAGCTACGAGCAGTACTTC.

The chain has TRBV14 and TRBJ2-3; tentatively, D is TRBD1 or TRBD2 (5 bases each). Germline CDR1 reads SGHDN; CDR2 reads FVKESK. This CDR3 is built from 17 residues. V lost 1 base and J lost 3, with 17 bases in between. Here the CDR3 DNA reads TGTGCCAGCAGCCAAGGTCGGCCGGGGCTGTCGACAGATACGCAGTATTTT. Translation gives CASSQGRPGLSTDTQYF.

This clonotype was picked up many times. The chain has TRBV5-4 and TRBJ2-3; D perhaps matches TRBD2 (6 bases). Trimming left V 4 bases short and J 4 bases short, with 13 bases between. This CDR3 comprises 14 residues. CDR1 and CDR2 from the germline V gene are SGHNT and YYREEE (reference sequence). In DNA form, the CDR3 reads TGTGCCAGCAGCCCGGACTACCTGCCAGATACGCAGTATTTT. It specifies CASSPDYLPDTQYF.

As regards this clonotype: One end of the junction is discordant with germline, which a read error may explain. The chain couples TRBV6-5 to TRBJ2-4, with D perhaps assigned TRBD1 or TRBD2 (5 bases each). The CDR3 is 16 amino acids. Germline V CDR1 and CDR2: MNHEY, SVGAGI. CDR3 nucleotide sequence: TGTGCCAGCAGTTACGGGTCAGGGCGGGCCAAAAACGTTCAGTACTTC. This gives the protein CASSYGSGRAKNVQYF.

This clonotype showed up just a few times. This rearrangement joins TRBV7-9 to TRBJ1-3, with TRBD1 matching 8 bases. The V and J ends lost 5 bases and 4 bases, in that order; junction bases with no gene match: 10. This CDR3 is 16 amino acids long. Germline V gene sequence: CDR1 SEHNR, CDR2 FQNEAQ (reference sequence). The CDR3 DNA reads TGTGCCAGCAGCGATCTGGACAGGGCGGTAGGAAACACCATATATTTT. It is translated as CASSDLDRAVGNTIYF.

The table lists this clonotype with many counts. V is TRBV12-3 or TRBV12-4 and J is TRBJ2-1; D unclear. The CDR3 totals 15 residues. Trimming removed 4 bases from V and 0 bases from J, with 10 bases in between. The chain's CDR3 is CASSYRRSSYNEQFF. The CDR3 DNA is TGTGCCAGCAGTTACCGGCGGAGCTCCTACAATGAGCAGTTCTTC.

The chain joins TRBV6-1 to TRBJ2-1; 7 bases are shared with TRBD1. This CDR3 has 14 amino acids. Losses at the gene ends were 6 bases for V and 4 bases for J; bases not matched to a gene: 6. CDR1 and CDR2 (germline): MNHNS, SASEGT. The CDR3 DNA follows: TGTGCCAGCAGCCGCGACAGGGCTTACAATGAGCAGTTCTTC. Amino acids: CASSRDRAYNEQFF.

This clonotype was counted ten times or more. The V and J genes are TRBV2 and TRBJ2-3; possibly TRBD2 for D (5 bases). V dropped 7 bases and J dropped 2 bases, with 13 bases sitting between them. Germline CDR1 is SNHLY and CDR2 is FYNNEI. The CDR3 is 14 residues long. CDR3 sequence reads: CASKNEGDTDTQYF. The CDR3 DNA sequence: TGTGCCAGCAAGAATGAGGGTGACACAGATACGCAGTATTTT.

This clonotype was seen only a few times. The chain links TRBV3-1 to TRBJ2-7; 15 nucleotides match TRBD2. Germline assignment: CDR1 LGHDT and CDR2 YNNKEL (reference sequence). The CDR3 consists of 18 residues. Trimming at V came to 4 bases and at J to 4 bases, leaving 11 bases not matched to a gene. The chain's CDR3 is CASSLTGTSGRRGYEQYF. In nucleotides, the CDR3 is TGTGCCAGCAGCCTGACCGGGACTAGCGGGAGGAGGGGATACGAGCAGTACTTC.

In this sample, this clonotype turned up many times. The V gene is TRBV20-1, the J gene TRBJ2-7; no definite D call. The germline V gene encodes CDR1 DFQATT and CDR2 SNEGSKA (reference sequence). The CDR3 has 12 amino acids. V gave up 4 bases and J gave up 3 bases, with 10 bases separating them. Here the CDR3 DNA reads TGCAGTGCTACCGGACGGCTCTACGAGCAGTACTTC. Protein: CSATGRLYEQYF.

This clonotype was recorded many times. For the CDR3, the DNA is TGTGCCAGCAGTGCCCCCGGGACTCCGGAGAATGAGCAGTTCTTC. Translating gives CASSAPGTPENEQFF. The J gene is TRBJ2-1, the V gene TRBV2; D possibly corresponds to TRBD2 (6 bases). Trimming shortened V by 4 bases and J by 7 bases, and 17 bases separated the two germline ends. The CDR3 runs to 15 residues. Germline V gene data show CDR1 as SNHLY and CDR2 as FYNNEI. The full variable domain, rest sourced from reference TRBV2 and TRBJ2-1, is EPEVTQTPSHQVTQMGQEVILRCVPISNHLYFYWYRQILGQKVEFLVSFYNNEISEKSEIFDDQFSVERPDGSNFTLKIRSTKLEDSAMYFCASSAPGTPENEQFFGPGTRLTVL.

The J gene is TRBJ1-5, the V gene TRBV5-5; D gene ambiguous. The CDR3 covers 16 residues. With 2 bases removed from V and 11 bases from J, the gap between germline ends came to 23 bases. CDR1 SGHKS and CDR2 YYEKEE come from the germline V gene (reference sequence). The chain's CDR3 is CASSLDWATRETTQHF. The CDR3, as DNA: TGTGCCAGCAGCTTAGACTGGGCCACAAGGGAGACGACCCAGCATTTT. The entire variable domain, with the rest obtained from reference TRBV5-5 and TRBJ1-5, is as follows: DAGVTQSPTHLIKTRGQQVTLRCSPISGHKSVSWYQQVLGQGPQFIFQYYEKEERGRGNFPDRFSARQFPNYSSELNVNALLLGDSALYLCASSLDWATRETTQHFGDGTRLSIL.

There are many counts of this clonotype. The V and J genes are TRBV12-3 or TRBV12-4 and TRBJ2-5; D remains unclear. The CDR3 sequence is 10 residues long. V shed 7 bases and J shed 5 bases, with 5 bases lying between them. The chain's CDR3 is CASMGETQYF. The CDR3 DNA is TGTGCCAGCATGGGCGAGACCCAGTACTTC.

The V and J genes are TRBV28 and TRBJ2-3; TRBD2 matches 8 bases. The CDR3 consists of 16 residues. The J segment lost 3 bases and the V segment lost 6 bases, leaving 11 bases of the junction unmatched. The germline V gene has CDR1 MDHEN and CDR2 SYDVKM. The CDR3 is CASRHHGTRATDTQYF. The CDR3 DNA is TGTGCCAGCAGACACCACGGGACTAGGGCGACAGATACGCAGTATTTT. The entire variable domain, with the rest obtained from reference TRBV28 and TRBJ2-3, is as follows: DVKVTQSSRYLVKRTGEKVFLECVQDMDHENMFWYRQDPGLGLRLIYFSYDVKMKEKGDIPEGYSVSREKKERFSLILESASTNQTSMYLCASRHHGTRATDTQYFGPGTRLTVL.

This clonotype was counted many times. The chain joins TRBV11-2 to TRBJ2-1; 7 nucleotides align to TRBD2. Per germline, CDR1 SGHAT and CDR2 FQNNGV. The CDR3 runs 16 residues. V lost 1 base to trimming and J lost 1 base; unmatched junction nucleotides: 4. This CDR3 is CASSLGGSGSYNEQFF. The CDR3 DNA reads as TGTGCCAGCAGCTTAGGCGGGAGCGGGTCCTACAATGAGCAGTTCTTC.

This clonotype was recorded at least ten times. V gene TRBV6-4 combines with J gene TRBJ2-5; TRBD1 matches at 8 bases. V shed 8 bases, J shed 2 bases, and the junction held 16 bases outside the gene matches. Germline assignment: CDR1 MRHNA and CDR2 SNTAGT. The CDR3 has 17 amino acids. CDR3: CASPGPGQDPLQETQYF. In DNA, the CDR3 is TGTGCCAGCCCCGGCCCGGGACAGGACCCGTTACAAGAGACCCAGTACTTC.

This clonotype occurred many times. V and J are TRBV6-1 and TRBJ2-1, with D maybe TRBD1 (6 bases). The CDR3 is 18 residues long. Germline V gives CDR1 MNHNS, CDR2 SASEGT. The V and J ends lost 1 base and 8 bases respectively, with 24 bases between them. CDR3 nucleotide sequence: TGTGCCAGCAGTGAAGGGGGCCAAGTCAGGGGTCGGTGGGATGAGCAGTTCTTC. The encoded protein is CASSEGGQVRGRWDEQFF.

There are many counts of this clonotype. V gene TRBV15 combines with J gene TRBJ2-1; 7 bases are shared with TRBD2. Germline-derived CDR1 and CDR2 are LNHNV and YYDKDF (reference sequence). This CDR3 contains 15 residues. Trimming took 4 bases from V and 0 from J; bases not matched to a gene: 3. The CDR3 DNA follows: TGTGCCACCAGCACCCGGGAGGTCTCCTACAATGAGCAGTTCTTC. Encoded protein: CATSTREVSYNEQFF. The full variable domain, its missing parts supplied by reference TRBV15 and TRBJ2-1, is DAMVIQNPRYQVTQFGKPVTLSCSQTLNHNVMYWYQQKSSQAPKLLFHYYDKDFNNEADTPDNFQSRRPNTSFCFLDIRSPGLGDTAMYLCATSTREVSYNEQFFGPGTRLTVL.